This is a list of T cell receptor beta chains from one sample in a study of shared clonotypes between healthy human individuals. Assay: immunoSEQ multiplex PCR; the TCRdb copy retains only in-frame clones and omits some. The sample gives 2,500,000 or so clones, 85% to 95% of which show up once; roughly 0.14% is in the top ten. What was sequenced was naive CD4+ T cells sorted from blood. The source of these receptors is a man between 18 and 35 years old in good health. The CDR3 runs from the conserved cysteine through the conserved F or W. The order of the fields is J gene, D gene, V gene, clone size, CDR3 DNA, CDR3 protein. The D gene is left open where the match is weak. Clone size is given for some rows only: seen once, a few or many times, or a class if the clone is expanded.

TRBJ2-7 TRBD2 TRBV5-1 - TGCGCCAGCAGCTTGGGGGTTGCGGGAGGTACTTACGAGCAGTACTTC CASSLGVAGGTYEQYF
TRBJ2-7 TRBD1 TRBV7-8 - TGTGCCAGCAGCTTAAGCCCCGGGACAGGGAACTTCGGCGAGCAGTACTTC CASSLSPGTGNFGEQYF
TRBJ2-5 TRBD2 TRBV5-4 - TGTGCCAGCAGCTCGGGGGGGTACCAAGAGACCCAGTACTTC CASSSGGYQETQYF
TRBJ2-2 - TRBV5-4 - TGTGCCAGCAGCTTTTCTGTGGGCGCGGGAACCGGGGAGCTGTTTTTT CASSFSVGAGTGELFF
TRBJ2-1 TRBD2 TRBV9 once TGTGCCAGCAGCGTAGCGCTAGCGGGAACATACAATGAGCAGTTCTTC CASSVALAGTYNEQFF
TRBJ1-1 - TRBV18 - TGTGCCAGCTCACTCTCGCTGCCACAGGGGAACACTGAAGCTTTCTTT CASSLSLPQGNTEAFF
TRBJ1-5 TRBD1 TRBV15 - TGTGCCACCAGCTTTCAGACAGGGTCCAATCAGCCCCAGCATTTT CATSFQTGSNQPQHF
TRBJ2-5 TRBD2 TRBV29-1 - TGCAGCGTTGGGACTAGCGGGAAAGAGACCCAGTACTTC CSVGTSGKETQYF
TRBJ1-6 TRBD1 TRBV5-1 - TGCGCCAGCAGGTCCGGGACAGAAAATAATTCACCCCTCCACTTT CASRSGTENNSPLHF
TRBJ1-1 TRBD1 TRBV7-9 - TGTGCCAGCAGCGTCCGGGACAGTGAAGCTTTCTTT CASSVRDSEAFF
TRBJ2-1 - TRBV10-2 - TGCGCCAGCATACGGGAGCGCCACAATGAGCAGTTCTTC CASIRERHNEQFF
TRBJ2-2 - TRBV25-1 - TGTGCCAGCAGTGAAGGCGTGGCAGGGGGGCCCACCGGGGAGCTGTTTTTT CASSEGVAGGPTGELFF
TRBJ2-7 - TRBV4-3 - TGCGCCAGCAGCCAAGATATAGGGATTAACTCCTACGAGCAGTACTTC CASSQDIGINSYEQYF
TRBJ1-5 TRBD1 TRBV19 - TGTGCCAGTAGTATAGACTTGGGACAGTACAATCAGCCCCAGCATTTT CASSIDLGQYNQPQHF
TRBJ2-5 - TRBV4-2 - TGTGCCAGCAGCCAAGATTTTTTGGGGGAGACCCAGTACTTC CASSQDFLGETQYF
TRBJ2-2 TRBD1 TRBV9 - TGTGCCAGCAGCACACTACAGGGGGCTGGGGAGCTGTTTTTT CASSTLQGAGELFF
TRBJ1-6 - TRBV28 - TGTGCCAGCAGTGGCGGGGCGGGGAGGTTTAATTCACCCCTCCACTTT CASSGGAGRFNSPLHF
TRBJ2-7 TRBD1 TRBV10-3 - TGTGCCATCAGTGGGGGGACAGGGGGTGGCGAGCAGTACTTC CAISGGTGGGEQYF
TRBJ2-2 TRBD1 TRBV14 - TGTGCCAGCAGCCTAAACAGGGGTGCCGGGGAGCTGTTTTTT CASSLNRGAGELFF
TRBJ2-5 - TRBV7-7 - TGTGCTAGCAGCCAGACTAGAGGACCGCAAGAGACCCAGTACTTC CASSQTRGPQETQYF
TRBJ2-2 TRBD1 TRBV5-5 - TGTGCCAGCAGTCGACAGGGGAACACCGGGGAGCTGTTTTTT CASSRQGNTGELFF
TRBJ2-1 TRBD1 TRBV7-9 - TGTGCCAGCAGCTCCACCGGGACAGGGACCCAATTTGGGGACAATGAGCAGTTCTTC CASSSTGTGTQFGDNEQFF
TRBJ2-5 - TRBV29-1 - TGCAGCGTTCGGGCCTTATTTGGGGAGACCCAGTACTTC CSVRALFGETQYF
TRBJ2-7 - TRBV7-9 - TGTGCCAGCAGCTTTGGGCAACTTGGTTTCGAGCAGTACTTC CASSFGQLGFEQYF
TRBJ2-3 TRBD1 TRBV5-3 - TGTGCCAGAAGCTTGAGAAACAGGGGGGAAGATACGCAGTATTTT CARSLRNRGEDTQYF
TRBJ1-3 TRBD1 TRBV28 - TGTGCCAGCGGGGGGGCAGGGGGCAAGGACACCATATATTTT CASGGAGGKDTIYF
TRBJ2-7 TRBD1 TRBV10-2 - TGCGCCAGCAGAAGGACAGGCCAATCCTACGAGCAGTACTTC CASRRTGQSYEQYF
TRBJ1-3 - TRBV18 - TGTGCCAGCTCACTCCCGGAGACGTCTGGAAACACCATATATTTT CASSLPETSGNTIYF
TRBJ1-1 - TRBV4-1 few TGCGCCAGCAGCCAAGTTGCCACCTACACTGAAGCTTTCTTT CASSQVATYTEAFF
TRBJ2-5 - TRBV5-4 - TGTGCCAGCAGCTCATCTACAGGGATACAGGAGACCCAGTACTTC CASSSSTGIQETQYF
TRBJ2-7 TRBD1 TRBV5-1 once TGCGCCAGCAGCACGGACAGGCCCAGCTACGAGCAGTACTTC CASSTDRPSYEQYF
TRBJ2-1 TRBD2 TRBV29-1 - TGCAGCGTTACTTATAGCGGGAGGATATCCTACAATGAGCAGTTCTTC CSVTYSGRISYNEQFF
TRBJ2-7 TRBD1 TRBV29-1 - TGCAGCGTTGGGGAACTACAGGGGTCCACATACGAGCAGTACTTC CSVGELQGSTYEQYF
TRBJ2-2 - TRBV6-5 - TGTGCCAGCAGTTACGGCGGCACCGGGGAGCTGTTTTTT CASSYGGTGELFF
TRBJ2-7 - TRBV6-1 - TGTGCCAGCAGTGAAGTAAAGGGGCCCGGGTACGAGCAGTACTTC CASSEVKGPGYEQYF
TRBJ2-7 TRBD1 TRBV4-3 - TGCGCCAGCAGCAAACACCATAACAGGGGACAAAGCGACCCCAGCTCCTACGAGCAGTACTTC CASSKHHNRGQSDPSSYEQYF
TRBJ1-1 - TRBV7-2 once TGTGCCAGCAGCTCCCCGGGCAGGGTCGGGCGGAACACTGAAGCTTTCTTT CASSSPGRVGRNTEAFF
TRBJ2-3 TRBD2 TRBV5-1 - TGCGCCAGCAGCTCTGGACTAGCGGGGACCACAGATACGCAGTATTTT CASSSGLAGTTDTQYF
TRBJ2-3 TRBD2 TRBV9 - TGTGCCAGCAGCGTAGGGACTAGCGGATCTAGCACAGATACGCAGTATTTT CASSVGTSGSSTDTQYF
TRBJ2-1 - TRBV2 - TGTGCCAGCAGTGTTATCACTGAGCAGTTCTTC CASSVITEQFF
TRBJ2-7 TRBD1 TRBV27 - TGTGCCAGCAGTTTATATCGGGGTGGGGGACAGGGGGTGTACGAGCAGTACTTC CASSLYRGGGQGVYEQYF
TRBJ2-5 - TRBV10-3 - TGTGCCATCAGTACCCGATGGGGGGACAAAGAGACCCAGTACTTC CAISTRWGDKETQYF
TRBJ1-5 - TRBV19 - TGTGCCAGTAGTATGGAGATCGGCGGGAGCAATCAGCCCCAGCATTTT CASSMEIGGSNQPQHF
TRBJ1-5 - TRBV6-5 once TGTGCCAGCAATGGCCAGTACAATCAGCCCCAGCATTTT CASNGQYNQPQHF
TRBJ2-7 TRBD1 TRBV5-1 - TGCGCCAGCAGCTTGGAAGGACAGGGTTGGGACGAGCAGTACTTC CASSLEGQGWDEQYF
TRBJ2-1 - TRBV5-1 - TGCGCCAGCAGCTTGGGACAGTCTAATGAGCAGTTCTTC CASSLGQSNEQFF
TRBJ2-1 TRBD1 TRBV2 - TGTGCCAGCAGTGAAAGGGGACAGGTCAATGAGCAGTTCTTC CASSERGQVNEQFF
TRBJ2-7 TRBD2 TRBV5-4 - TGTGCCAGCAGCTCTTCTGGGGGGGAATTCTCCTACGAGCAGTACTTC CASSSSGGEFSYEQYF
TRBJ1-2 - TRBV28 - TGTGCCAGCGGGAGGAGCTATGGCTACACCTTC CASGRSYGYTF
TRBJ2-1 TRBD2 TRBV5-4 once TGTGCCAGCAGCCAAGCGGGAGGAAGGGATGAGCAGTTCTTC CASSQAGGRDEQFF
TRBJ1-6 - TRBV2 few TGTGCCAGCAGCCTCGAAAACCCGAGTCTCCTCCACTTT CASSLENPSLLHF
TRBJ1-5 - TRBV18 - TGTGCCAGCTCACCGGGAGCGAGCAATCAGCCCCAGCATTTT CASSPGASNQPQHF
TRBJ1-6 - TRBV19 once TGTGCCAGTAGGCACAGGGCTAATTCACCCCTCCACTTT CASRHRANSPLHF